This passage covers 21 T cell receptor beta chains from one sample sequenced in a study of human T cells and chemical hapten exposure. TCRdb re-called the RACE reads through MiXCR, storing one row per CDR3 protein. In the table there are around 120,000 distinct CDR3 sequences, roughly 13% of which are singletons. As for time point: pre-sensitization, week 0. Treatment: therapeutic diphenylcyclopropenone sensitization with weekly scalp DPC. Specimen: whole blood, collected in connection with sensitization to the hapten diphenylcyclopropenone (DPC). The receptors were sampled from a woman under 30 with alopecia areata. Some clones in this sample may be carry-over from other donors' samples.

The rearrangement links TRBV5-4 to TRBJ2-7, with 9 bases that match TRBD1. Germline V CDR1 and CDR2: SGHNT, YYREEE (reference sequence). V lost 2 bases, J lost 2 bases, and 5 bases stayed unmatched. CDR3 length: 15 residues. This CDR3 is CASSFAGQGTYEQYF. The CDR3 nucleotides read TGTGCCAGCAGCTTCGCCGGACAGGGGACCTACGAGCAGTACTTC.

This chain joins TRBV6-6 and TRBJ1-1; no clear D. Germline V gene sequence: CDR1 MNHNY, CDR2 SVGAGI (reference sequence). Trimming shortened V by 2 bases and J by 3 bases, and 13 bases separated the two germline ends. The CDR3 spans 15 residues. The DNA of the CDR3 is TGTGCCAGCAGTTACCCCGCCCCCCCGGACACTGAAGCTTTCTTT. It translates to CASSYPAPPDTEAFF.

The chain links TRBV7-2 to TRBJ1-1, with D tentatively TRBD1 (5 bases). This CDR3 contains 17 residues. The germline CDR1 and CDR2 sequences are SGHTA and FQGNSA. Trimming stripped 2 bases from V and 0 bases from J, with 16 bases between. Here the CDR3 DNA reads TGTGCCAGCAGCTTACGGGTGGGCAGGGCCATGAACACTGAAGCTTTCTTT. Translating it yields CASSLRVGRAMNTEAFF.

This clonotype has a count of ten or more. The J gene is TRBJ2-1, the V gene TRBV6-6; TRBD1 matches 9 bases. The V gene end was trimmed by 8 bases and the J gene end by 1 base; junction bases not matched to a gene: 0. CDR3 length equals 13 residues. Germline CDR1 is MNHNY and CDR2 is SVGAGI (reference sequence). This chain's CDR3 is CASDRGSYNEQFF. CDR3 nucleotides: TGTGCCAGCGACAGGGGGTCCTACAATGAGCAGTTCTTC.

The chain combines TRBV29-1 with TRBJ2-1, with 9 bases aligning to TRBD1. The CDR3 loop spans 13 amino acids. Losses at the gene ends were 6 bases for V and 6 bases for J; bases not matched to a gene: 6. Germline V CDR1 and CDR2: SQVTM, ANQGSEA. The CDR3 DNA reads TGCAGCGTCCGACAGGGGGGCCGCAATGAGCAGTTCTTC. Its protein is CSVRQGGRNEQFF.

This clonotype was seen repeatedly, ten times or more. V usage is TRBV5-1 and J usage is TRBJ2-1; either TRBD1 or TRBD2 may fit D (6 bases each). Per the germline V gene, CDR1 is SGHRS and CDR2 is YFSETQ. The CDR3 is 17 amino acids. V lost 2 bases to trimming and J lost 6 bases, with 21 bases between them. CDR3 loop: CASSFFPLTGASNEQFF. The CDR3 DNA reads as TGCGCCAGCAGCTTTTTCCCTCTAACGGGGGCATCCAATGAGCAGTTCTTC. The full variable domain, with the rest looked up from reference TRBV5-1 and TRBJ2-1, is KAGVTQTPRYLIKTRGQQVTLSCSPISGHRSVSWYQQTPGQGLQFLFEYFSETQRNKGNFPGRFSGRQFSNSRSEMNVSTLELGDSALYLCASSFFPLTGASNEQFFGPGTRLTVL.

The table lists this clonotype with a few counts. This CDR3 reads CASSQVFPGYGNQPQHF. The CDR3 region has the DNA TGCGCCAGCAGCCAAGTCTTTCCGGGGTACGGCAATCAGCCCCAGCATTTT. The chain combines TRBV4-3 with TRBJ1-5; no definite D call. Germline assignment: CDR1 LGHNA and CDR2 YSLEER. V was shortened by 1 base and J by 2 bases, with 15 bases between the two germline ends. The CDR3 totals 17 residues.

The chain joins TRBV7-2 to TRBJ2-3; 9 positions match TRBD2. The CDR3 totals 18 residues. J was trimmed by 0 bases and V by 4 bases; bases with no gene match: 11. Germline lookup yields CDR1 SGHTA and CDR2 FQGNSA. CDR3 amino acids: CASSSDPRLAASTDTQYF. The CDR3, as DNA: TGTGCCAGCAGCTCGGACCCCCGACTAGCGGCTAGCACAGATACGCAGTATTTT.

This clonotype was observed many times. The chain carries TRBV5-4 and TRBJ2-7; unclear D gene. There are 14 residues in the CDR3. Germline V gene sequence: CDR1 SGHNT, CDR2 YYREEE (reference sequence). V was cut by 9 bases and J by 1 base, with 17 bases left in between. The CDR3 DNA reads as TGTGCCACCAAAATTGGCCTGGGATCCTACGAGCAGTACTTC. This sequence encodes CATKIGLGSYEQYF.

This clonotype was counted ten times or more. The V call is TRBV27, the J call TRBJ1-2, with 7 bases matching TRBD1. Germline V CDR1 and CDR2: MNHEY, SMNVEV (reference sequence). CDR3 length: 14 residues. After removal of 6 bases from V and 4 bases from J, the junction contained 8 bases not matched to a gene. Here the CDR3 DNA reads TGTGCCAGCAGATACAGGGGAGCCAGCTATGGCTACACCTTC. It specifies CASRYRGASYGYTF.

This clonotype appeared many times. The chain couples TRBV4-2 to TRBJ2-1; D not resolved. Between the trimmed V and J ends, which lost 3 bases and 3 bases, there was a span of 15 bases. Germline V CDR1 and CDR2: LGHNA, YNFKEQ. The CDR3 is made up of 16 amino acids. CDR3 bases: TGTGCCAGCAGCCAGGAACTCCGCACGAGCTACAATGAGCAGTTCTTC. It is translated as CASSQELRTSYNEQFF.

V and J are TRBV6-6 and TRBJ2-1, with 9 bases that match TRBD1. Germline lookup yields CDR1 MNHNY and CDR2 SVGAGI (reference sequence). V lost 6 bases to trimming and J lost 12 bases; unmatched junction nucleotides: 12. This CDR3 is built from 14 residues. The CDR3 DNA reads as TGTGCCAGCAGACCCGGGACAGGGAGAGGGTGGCAGTTCTTC. Amino acid sequence: CASRPGTGRGWQFF.

This clonotype was recorded many times. This chain joins TRBV7-6 and TRBJ2-2; no definite D call. V was pared by 1 base and J by 5 bases, with 8 bases between. CDR1 and CDR2 from the germline V gene are SGHVS and FNYEAQ. The CDR3 sequence is 14 residues long. CDR3 sequence: CASSLGPQTGELFF. CDR3 nucleotide sequence: TGTGCCAGCAGCTTAGGACCACAGACCGGGGAGCTGTTTTTT.

J is TRBJ2-4 and V is TRBV28; D gene ambiguous. The V and J ends lost 1 base and 2 bases respectively, with 6 bases between them. The CDR3 spans 14 residues. CDR1 is MDHEN and CDR2 is SYDVKM in the germline V gene. CDR3 protein: CASSLLASKNIQYF. In DNA, the CDR3 is TGTGCCAGCAGTTTATTAGCATCCAAAAACATTCAGTACTTC.

This clonotype was recorded a few times. The rearrangement joins TRBV24-1 to TRBJ2-2; 9 bases align to TRBD1. Looked up from germline, CDR1 is KGHDR and CDR2 is SFDVKD. The junction had 13 bases not matched to a gene; V was cut back by 8 bases and J by 4 bases. The CDR3 extends over 17 amino acids. This CDR3 reads CATMSTGTGYGTGELFF. The CDR3 nucleotides are TGTGCCACCATGTCCACCGGGACAGGGTATGGCACCGGGGAGCTGTTTTTT.

The chain uses TRBV3-1 and TRBJ1-1; D is unresolved. V lost 2 bases and J 3 bases, leaving 4 bases between the germline ends. Germline V lookup: CDR1 LGHDT, CDR2 YNNKEL (reference sequence). This CDR3 contains 12 residues. The CDR3 nucleotides read TGTGCCAGCAGCCAATCGGACACTGAAGCTTTCTTT. This codes for CASSQSDTEAFF.

This clonotype has a count of ten or more. The CDR3 spells CASSLEGFAQPQHF. The DNA for the CDR3 is TGTGCCAGCAGTTTAGAGGGTTTCGCACAGCCCCAGCATTTT. The V call is TRBV28, the J call TRBJ1-5; D is unresolved. Germline CDR1 and CDR2: MDHEN and SYDVKM. This CDR3 is 14 amino acids long. Trimming took 2 bases from V and 7 from J, leaving 12 bases between them.

The genes are TRBV3-1 and TRBJ1-6; TRBD1 is a possible D gene (5 bases). Trimming cost V 0 bases and J 6 bases, with 9 bases left between them. This CDR3 comprises 15 residues. In germline, CDR1 is LGHDT, CDR2 YNNKEL (reference sequence). The CDR3 region is CASSQDFGGNSPLHF. DNA for the CDR3: TGTGCCAGCAGCCAAGATTTCGGGGGTAATTCACCCCTCCACTTT. The full variable domain, its missing parts supplied by reference TRBV3-1 and TRBJ1-6, is DTAVSQTPKYLVTQMGNDKSIKCEQNLGHDTMYWYKQDSKKFLKIMFSYNNKELIINETVPNRFSPKSPDKAHLNLHINSLELGDSAVYFCASSQDFGGNSPLHFGNGTRLTVT.

This clonotype was observed a handful of times. V usage is TRBV6-2 or TRBV6-3 and J usage is TRBJ1-1; no definite D call. CDR1 is MNHEY and CDR2 is SVGEGT in the germline V gene. The CDR3 runs to 12 residues. Deletions cut 5 bases from V and 11 bases from J, with 15 bases between. In DNA form, the CDR3 reads TGTGCCAGCAGTCAGGCCCGGAGTTGGGCTTTCTTT. Translating it yields CASSQARSWAFF.

A few counts support this clonotype. The chain combines TRBV7-9 with TRBJ2-7; D may be TRBD1 (6 bases). CDR1 is SEHNR and CDR2 is FQNEAQ in the germline V gene (reference sequence). With 8 bases removed from V and 5 bases from J, the gap between germline ends came to 13 bases. The CDR3 runs to 12 residues. The CDR3 region has the DNA TGTGCCAGCGCGGCAGGGGTGGACGAGCAGTACTTC. Amino acid sequence: CASAAGVDEQYF.

Only a few counts were recorded for this clonotype. This chain connects TRBV2 to TRBJ2-3; no clear D gene. The CDR3 is 11 residues long. V was shortened by 4 bases and J by 4 bases, with 3 bases between the two germline ends. Germline CDR1 SNHLY, CDR2 FYNNEI. This CDR3 is CASSGADTQYF. Here the CDR3 DNA reads TGTGCCAGCAGTGGCGCAGATACGCAGTATTTT. The entire variable domain, with the rest obtained from reference TRBV2 and TRBJ2-3, is as follows: EPEVTQTPSHQVTQMGQEVILRCVPISNHLYFYWYRQILGQKVEFLVSFYNNEISEKSEIFDDQFSVERPDGSNFTLKIRSTKLEDSAMYFCASSGADTQYFGPGTRLTVL.